Given below is one T cell receptor beta chain in context. Its antigen is as yet unknown. TCRdb re-analyzed the 5' RACE reads; it lists each CDR3 protein once, without DNA. The sample data list 150,000 to 160,000 distinct CDR3 sequences. The data were taken from a study of T cells expressing NK-cell markers. Study-wide points: Clones of NKG2C+ T cells that had expanded were of unclear HCMV specificity.

The sample taken for sequencing was blood T cells: a sorted CD56 or NKG2C T cell subset, CD4+ or CD8+ T cells, or bulk PBMC T cells (not recorded which). The TCR comes from a woman between 50 and 59 years old in good health.

CDR3: CASSQREDYEQYF. This chain links TRBV3-1 with TRBJ2-7; TCRdb calls TRBD1, which cannot be checked without DNA. The CDR3 totals 13 residues. The germline gives CDR1 LGHDT, CDR2 YNNKEL (reference sequence).